These 13 T cell receptor beta chains were all obtained from the same sample, sequenced in a study of blood T cell repertoires in COVID-19. Assay: immunoSEQ multiplex PCR; the TCRdb copy retains only in-frame clones and omits some. Here the sample spans 250,000 to 350,000 clones, around 89% being singletons. Sequencing was performed on PBMCs or T cells enriched from blood (not recorded which). Receptors were obtained from a woman aged 18-35 years with acute COVID-19.

The V and J genes are TRBV4-3 and TRBJ2-1, with D possibly TRBD2 on 5 matching bases. CDR1 is LGHNA and CDR2 is YSLEER in the germline V gene. This CDR3 contains 18 residues. The V gene lost 0 bases and the J gene lost 0 bases, with 15 bases spanning the gap. The CDR3 region has the DNA TGCGCCAGCAGCCAAGACTACGGGATAGCCCCCTCCTACAATGAGCAGTTCTTC. Translating it yields CASSQDYGIAPSYNEQFF.

The V call is TRBV7-8, the J call TRBJ2-2; D is ambiguous. The CDR3 totals 17 residues. With 5 bases removed from V and 0 bases from J, the gap between germline ends came to 16 bases. CDR1 and CDR2 from the germline V gene are SGHVS and FQNEAQ. CDR3 sequence reads: CASSVWSTVANTGELFF. The CDR3 bases are TGTGCCAGCAGCGTCTGGAGTACCGTCGCGAACACCGGGGAGCTGTTTTTT. Full variable domain (outside the CDR3, taken from reference TRBV7-8 and TRBJ2-2): GAGVSQSPRYKVAKRGQDVALRCDPISGHVSLFWYQQALGQGPEFLTYFQNEAQLDKSGLPSDRFFAERPEGSVSTLKIQRTQQEDSAVYLCASSVWSTVANTGELFFGEGSRLTVL.

This chain joins TRBV18 and TRBJ2-6; 7 bases are shared with TRBD1. With V trimmed by 5 bases and J by 0 bases, 13 bases remained unmatched. CDR1 and CDR2 (germline): KGHSH, LQKENI. This CDR3 region has 19 residues. DNA of the CDR3: TGTGCCAGCTCAAAGACACTCCCCGACAGGGCCTCTGGGGCCAACGTCCTGACTTTC. As protein: CASSKTLPDRASGANVLTF.

The chain joins TRBV7-9 to TRBJ2-7; 7 bases agree with TRBD1. Germline values: CDR1 SEHNR, CDR2 FQNEAQ (reference sequence). With 5 bases clipped from V and 2 bases from J, the junction kept 9 bases outside the gene matches. The CDR3 is made up of 15 amino acids. CDR3 region: CASSHQDRSPYEQYF. CDR3 bases: TGTGCCAGCAGCCACCAGGACAGGAGCCCCTACGAGCAGTACTTC.

This chain connects TRBV18 to TRBJ1-6; D ambiguous. The CDR3 has 13 amino acids. The V end lost 5 bases, the J end lost 12 bases, and 14 bases lay between the germline ends. Looked up from germline, CDR1 is KGHSH and CDR2 is LQKENI. The CDR3 loop reads CASSASRREPLHF. CDR3 coding DNA: TGTGCCAGCTCAGCCTCGCGCCGGGAACCCCTCCACTTT.

The chain combines TRBV6-4 with TRBJ1-2, with TRBD1 identical over 8 bases. This CDR3 region has 15 residues. Losses at the gene ends were 4 bases for V and 5 bases for J; bases not matched to a gene: 9. The germline CDR1 and CDR2 sequences are MRHNA and SNTAGT. The CDR3 loop is CASSARTGGKYGYTF. The CDR3, as DNA: TGTGCCAGCAGTGCGAGAACAGGGGGAAAGTATGGCTACACCTTC.

The chain has TRBV28 and TRBJ1-5, with TRBD1 identical over 9 bases. The J segment lost 0 bases and the V segment lost 6 bases, leaving 9 bases of the junction unmatched. The CDR3 runs 17 residues. Germline CDR1 is MDHEN and CDR2 is SYDVKM. CDR3 region: CASRTGTGFYSNQPQHF. The CDR3, as DNA: TGTGCCAGCAGAACCGGGACAGGGTTCTATAGCAATCAGCCCCAGCATTTT.

The chain recombines TRBV7-8 with TRBJ1-4; TRBD1 matches at 9 bases. Trimming cost V 5 bases and J 8 bases; bases outside gene matches: 6. Germline V gives CDR1 SGHVS, CDR2 FQNEAQ. The CDR3 runs 14 residues. CDR3 region: CASSPLGQGEKLFF. CDR3 nucleotides: TGTGCCAGCAGCCCACTGGGACAGGGAGAAAAACTGTTTTTT.

The chain employs TRBV28 and TRBJ2-1; possible D gene TRBD2, 5 bases. V lost 6 bases and J 12 bases, leaving 18 bases between the germline ends. This CDR3 region has 13 residues. Germline assignment: CDR1 MDHEN and CDR2 SYDVKM. The CDR3 loop is CASSLKLVFGQFF. CDR3 sequence (DNA): TGTGCCAGCAGCCTAAAACTAGTGTTTGGGCAGTTCTTC.

The chain employs TRBV7-9 and TRBJ2-3; D is unresolved. Germline CDR1 and CDR2: SEHNR and FQNEAQ (reference sequence). This CDR3 contains 11 residues. The CDR3 DNA reads TGTGCGGCGGAGAGCACAGATACGCAGTATTTT. Its protein product is CAAESTDTQYF.

The V and J genes are TRBV28 and TRBJ1-5; 7 bases are a match to TRBD1. Germline V lookup: CDR1 MDHEN, CDR2 SYDVKM. V gave up 11 bases and J gave up 4 bases; unmatched junction bases: 23. The CDR3 runs to 18 residues. The CDR3 region is CAGQGGIGSDRKNQPQHF. The CDR3, as DNA: TGTGCCGGCCAAGGAGGAATTGGCTCGGACAGGAAGAATCAGCCCCAGCATTTT.

The chain has TRBV7-9 and TRBJ2-1; 10 nucleotides agree with TRBD2. The length of the CDR3 is 21 residues. The ends lost 5 bases at V and 0 bases at J; junction bases unmatched: 19. The germline CDR1 and CDR2 sequences are SEHNR and FQNEAQ (reference sequence). The CDR3 bases are TGTGCCAGCAGCAGGCGGGGGGACAGCAATAGCGGGAGGATCTCCTACAATGAGCAGTTCTTC. Its protein product is CASSRRGDSNSGRISYNEQFF.

The chain links TRBV2 to TRBJ1-1; 7 nucleotides align to TRBD1. The CDR3 sequence is 15 residues long. Germline CDR1 and CDR2: SNHLY and FYNNEI. V lost 4 bases and J lost 1; bases outside the gene matches: 6. CDR3 coding DNA: TGTGCCAGCAGTGCCTCCGGGACAGCGAACACTGAAGCTTTCTTT. Translation: CASSASGTANTEAFF.